The sequence of this T cell receptor beta chain was determined in a study of blood T cells in healthy people across ages. Study overall: Template-switching capture recovered about one barcoded beta molecule per two T cells.

A remark on this clonotype: Its antigen is undetermined. One base away lies a much larger clone, so this may be a sequencing read error.

Using a J-beta primer mix together with a sample-barcoded 5' primer, a second PCR was run for about 6 to 11 cycles. TCRdb recomputed calls from the 5' RACE reads with MiXCR, one row per CDR3 protein. This sample carries 800,000 to 950,000 distinct CDR3 sequences, under 40% of them seen once, and the ten largest clones take over 10%. Overall study findings and caveats: A greater number of naive CD4+ cells and higher diversity distinguished long-lived donors from aged donors. Diversity figures based on one million T cells were deemed too low. Changes in expanded clonotypes were possibly confounded, as the CMV status of donors was unknown.

CDR3 length equals 14 residues. Germline-derived CDR1 and CDR2 are DFQATT and SNEGSKA (reference sequence). This chain uses TRBV20-1 with TRBJ2-7; maybe TRBD1 (5 bases). Input material: blood. The sequence was obtained from a man in his late teens or twenties in good health. For the CDR3, the DNA is TGCGGTGCTGAAGGGGCCACACAGTTCTACGAGCAGTACTTC. It specifies CGAEGATQFYEQYF.